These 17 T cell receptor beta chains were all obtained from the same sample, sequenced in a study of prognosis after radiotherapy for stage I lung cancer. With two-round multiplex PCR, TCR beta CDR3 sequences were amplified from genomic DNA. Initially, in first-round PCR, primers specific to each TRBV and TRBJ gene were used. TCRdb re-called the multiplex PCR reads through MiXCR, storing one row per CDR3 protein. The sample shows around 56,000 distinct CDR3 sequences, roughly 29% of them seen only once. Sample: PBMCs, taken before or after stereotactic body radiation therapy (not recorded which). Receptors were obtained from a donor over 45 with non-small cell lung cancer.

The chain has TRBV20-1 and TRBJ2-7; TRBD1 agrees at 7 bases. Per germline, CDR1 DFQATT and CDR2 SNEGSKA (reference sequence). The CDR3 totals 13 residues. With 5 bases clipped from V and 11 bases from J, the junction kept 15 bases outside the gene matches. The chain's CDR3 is CSARGDSPYKKYF. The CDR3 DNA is TGCAGTGCTCGAGGGGACAGCCCCTACAAGAAGTACTTC.

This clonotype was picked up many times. The DNA for the CDR3 is TGCAGTGCTAGAGGGGCAGAGTTTGAAGCTTTCTTT. Translation gives CSARGAEFEAFF. The genes are TRBV20-1 and TRBJ1-1; D is ambiguous. The V gene's germline CDR1 is DFQATT and CDR2 SNEGSKA (reference sequence). This CDR3 spans 12 amino acids. V was pared by 1 base and J by 7 bases, with 10 bases between.

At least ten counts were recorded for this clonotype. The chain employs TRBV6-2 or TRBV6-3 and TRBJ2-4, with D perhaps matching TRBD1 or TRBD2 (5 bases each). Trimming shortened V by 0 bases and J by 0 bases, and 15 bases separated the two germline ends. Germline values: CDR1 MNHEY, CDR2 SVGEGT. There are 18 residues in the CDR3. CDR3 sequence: CASSYSTAWGLAKNIQYF. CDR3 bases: TGTGCCAGCAGTTACTCGACAGCTTGGGGGTTAGCCAAAAACATTCAGTACTTC.

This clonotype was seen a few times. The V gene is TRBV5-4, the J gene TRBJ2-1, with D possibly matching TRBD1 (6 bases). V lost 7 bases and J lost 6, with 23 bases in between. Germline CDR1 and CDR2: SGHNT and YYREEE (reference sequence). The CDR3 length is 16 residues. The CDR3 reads CASPPPTGKLRNEQFF. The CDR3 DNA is TGTGCCAGCCCCCCCCCCACAGGGAAGCTACGCAATGAGCAGTTCTTC.

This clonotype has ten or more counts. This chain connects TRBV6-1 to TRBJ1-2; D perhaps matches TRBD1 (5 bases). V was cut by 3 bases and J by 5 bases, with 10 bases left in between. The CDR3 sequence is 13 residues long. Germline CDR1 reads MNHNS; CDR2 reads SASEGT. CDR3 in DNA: TGTGCCAGCAGTGAGGGGCCCCTTTATGGCTACACCTTC. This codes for CASSEGPLYGYTF.

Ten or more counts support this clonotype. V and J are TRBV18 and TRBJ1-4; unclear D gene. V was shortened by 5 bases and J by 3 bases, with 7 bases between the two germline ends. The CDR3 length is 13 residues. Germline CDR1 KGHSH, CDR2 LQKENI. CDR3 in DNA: TGTGCCAGCTCAATTCCCCCTAATGAAAAACTGTTTTTT. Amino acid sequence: CASSIPPNEKLFF.

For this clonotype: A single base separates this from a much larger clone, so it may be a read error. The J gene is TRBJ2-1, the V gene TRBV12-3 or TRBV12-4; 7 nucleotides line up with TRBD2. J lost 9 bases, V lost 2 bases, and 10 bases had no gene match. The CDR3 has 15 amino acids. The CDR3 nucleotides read TGTGCCAGCAGTTTACAAGGGAGGGCTCGGGGTGAGCAGTTCTTC. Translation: CASSLQGRARGEQFF.

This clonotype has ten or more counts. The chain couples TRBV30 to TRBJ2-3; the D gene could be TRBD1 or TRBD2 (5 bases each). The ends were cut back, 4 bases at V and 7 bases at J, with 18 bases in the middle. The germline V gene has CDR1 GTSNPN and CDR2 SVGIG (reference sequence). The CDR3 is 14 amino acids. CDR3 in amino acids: CAWTTGTRGYTQYF. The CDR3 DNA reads TGTGCCTGGACTACCGGGACCAGAGGTTATACGCAGTATTTT.

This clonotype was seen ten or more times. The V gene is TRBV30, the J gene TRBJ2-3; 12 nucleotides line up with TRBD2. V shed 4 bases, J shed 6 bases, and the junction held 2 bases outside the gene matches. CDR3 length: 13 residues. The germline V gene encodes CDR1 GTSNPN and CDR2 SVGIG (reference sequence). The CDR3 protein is CAWTSGGVDTQYF. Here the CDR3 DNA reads TGTGCCTGGACTAGCGGGGGGGTGGATACGCAGTATTTT.

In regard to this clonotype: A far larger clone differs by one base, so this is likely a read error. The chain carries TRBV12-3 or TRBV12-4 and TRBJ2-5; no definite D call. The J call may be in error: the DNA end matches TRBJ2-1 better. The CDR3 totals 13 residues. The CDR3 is CSSSPNLGNEQFF. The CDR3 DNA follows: TGTTCCAGCAGCCCAAATTTGGGGAATGAGCAGTTCTTC.

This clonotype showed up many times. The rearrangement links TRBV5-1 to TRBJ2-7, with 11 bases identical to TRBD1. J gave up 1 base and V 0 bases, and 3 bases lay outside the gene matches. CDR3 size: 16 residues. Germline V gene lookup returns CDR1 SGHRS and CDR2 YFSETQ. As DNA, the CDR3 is TGCGCCAGCAGCTTGGTGGACAGGGGGCCTTCCTACGAGCAGTACTTC. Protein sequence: CASSLVDRGPSYEQYF.

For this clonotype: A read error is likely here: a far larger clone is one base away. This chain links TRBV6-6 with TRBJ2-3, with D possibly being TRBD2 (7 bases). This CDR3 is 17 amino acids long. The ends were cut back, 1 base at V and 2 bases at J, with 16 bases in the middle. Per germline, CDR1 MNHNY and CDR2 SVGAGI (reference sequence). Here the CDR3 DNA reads TGTGCCAGCAGTTACTTCGTGGGCGGGGGCTCCACAGATACGCAGTATTTT. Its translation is CASSYFVGGGSTDTQYF.

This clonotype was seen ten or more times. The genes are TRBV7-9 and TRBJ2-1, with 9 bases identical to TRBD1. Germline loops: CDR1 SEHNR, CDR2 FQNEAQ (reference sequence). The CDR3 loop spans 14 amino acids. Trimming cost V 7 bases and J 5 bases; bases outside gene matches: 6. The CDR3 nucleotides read TGTGCCAGCACCGGACAGGGGAGAAACAATGAGCAGTTCTTC. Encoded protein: CASTGQGRNNEQFF.

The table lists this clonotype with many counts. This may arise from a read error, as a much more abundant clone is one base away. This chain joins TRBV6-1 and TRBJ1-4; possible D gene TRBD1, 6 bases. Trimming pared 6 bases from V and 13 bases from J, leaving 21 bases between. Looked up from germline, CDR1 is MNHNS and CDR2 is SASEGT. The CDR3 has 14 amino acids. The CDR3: CASSRADGGSRLFF. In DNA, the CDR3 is TGTGCCAGCAGCCGGGCCGACGGGGGCTCCCGACTGTTTTTT.

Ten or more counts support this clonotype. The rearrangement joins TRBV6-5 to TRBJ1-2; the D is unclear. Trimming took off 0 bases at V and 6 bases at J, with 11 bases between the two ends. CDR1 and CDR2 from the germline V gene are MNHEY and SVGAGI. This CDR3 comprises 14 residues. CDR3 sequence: CASSYSRAQDGYTF. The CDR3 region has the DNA TGTGCCAGCAGTTACTCGAGGGCGCAGGATGGCTACACCTTC.

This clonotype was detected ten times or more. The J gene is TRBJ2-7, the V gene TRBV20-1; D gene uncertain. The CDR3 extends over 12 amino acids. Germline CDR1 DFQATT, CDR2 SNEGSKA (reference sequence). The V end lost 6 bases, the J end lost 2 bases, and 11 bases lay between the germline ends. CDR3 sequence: CSAPDIAYEQYF. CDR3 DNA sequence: TGCAGTGCACCTGACATTGCCTACGAGCAGTACTTC.

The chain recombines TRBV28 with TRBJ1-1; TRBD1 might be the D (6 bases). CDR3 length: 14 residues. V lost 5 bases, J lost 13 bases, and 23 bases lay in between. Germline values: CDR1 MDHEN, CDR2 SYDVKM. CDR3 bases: TGTGCCAGCAGTCCGGGGGGCGGGTTCTCTTTTGATTTCTTT. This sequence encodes CASSPGGGFSFDFF.